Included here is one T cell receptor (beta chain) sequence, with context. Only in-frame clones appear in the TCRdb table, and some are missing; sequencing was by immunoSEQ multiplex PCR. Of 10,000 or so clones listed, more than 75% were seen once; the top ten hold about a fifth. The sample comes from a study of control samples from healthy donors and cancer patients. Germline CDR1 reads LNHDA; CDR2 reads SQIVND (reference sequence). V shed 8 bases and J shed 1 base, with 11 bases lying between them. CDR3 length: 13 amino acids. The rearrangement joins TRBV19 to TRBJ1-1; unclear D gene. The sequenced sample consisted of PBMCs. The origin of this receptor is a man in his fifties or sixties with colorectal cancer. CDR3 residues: CASAPWGNTEAFF. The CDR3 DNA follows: TGTGCCAGTGCCCCTTGGGGGAACACTGAAGCTTTCTTT.